This T cell receptor beta chain is from a study of blood T cell repertoires in COVID-19. This CDR3 is 14 amino acids long. In germline, CDR1 is MDHEN, CDR2 SYDVKM. V lost 2 bases, J lost 1 base, and 8 bases lay in between. Generated by immunoSEQ multiplex PCR, the TCRdb table keeps only in-frame clones and is missing some. This sample carries around 300,000 clones, just over 90% of them seen once, and the ten largest clones take 2% to 2.5%. The source of this sequence is a woman aged 25 to 39 with COVID-19, enrolled during active disease. Sequences were obtained from peripheral blood. The V call is TRBV28, the J call TRBJ1-1; D remains unclear. The DNA of the CDR3 is TGTGCCAGCAGTTTAGCTACGAGGAACACTGAAGCTTTCTTT. Translated, it gives CASSLATRNTEAFF.